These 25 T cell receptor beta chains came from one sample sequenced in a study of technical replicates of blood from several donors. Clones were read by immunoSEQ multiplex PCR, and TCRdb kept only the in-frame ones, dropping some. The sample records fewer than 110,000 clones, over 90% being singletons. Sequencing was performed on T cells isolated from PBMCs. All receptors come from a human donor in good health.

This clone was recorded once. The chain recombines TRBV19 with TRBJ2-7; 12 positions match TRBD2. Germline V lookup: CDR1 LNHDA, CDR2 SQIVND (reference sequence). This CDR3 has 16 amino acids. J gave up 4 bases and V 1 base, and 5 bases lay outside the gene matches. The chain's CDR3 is CASSIAPSGGGYEQYF. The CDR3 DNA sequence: TGTGCCAGTAGTATAGCCCCTAGCGGGGGGGGATACGAGCAGTACTTC.

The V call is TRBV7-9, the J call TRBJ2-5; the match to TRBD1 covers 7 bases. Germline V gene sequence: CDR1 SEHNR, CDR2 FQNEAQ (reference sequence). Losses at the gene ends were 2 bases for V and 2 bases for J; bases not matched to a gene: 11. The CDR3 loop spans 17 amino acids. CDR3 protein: CASSLHRLRRGQETQYF. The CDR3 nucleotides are TGTGCCAGCAGCTTACATCGGTTGCGCAGGGGGCAAGAGACCCAGTACTTC.

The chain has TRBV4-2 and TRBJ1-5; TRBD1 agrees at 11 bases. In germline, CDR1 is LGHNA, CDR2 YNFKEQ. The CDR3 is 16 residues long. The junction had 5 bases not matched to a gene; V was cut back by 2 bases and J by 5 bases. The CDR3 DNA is TGTGCCAGCAGCCAATCAGGACAGGGGGCTCATCAGCCCCAGCATTTT. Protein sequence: CASSQSGQGAHQPQHF.

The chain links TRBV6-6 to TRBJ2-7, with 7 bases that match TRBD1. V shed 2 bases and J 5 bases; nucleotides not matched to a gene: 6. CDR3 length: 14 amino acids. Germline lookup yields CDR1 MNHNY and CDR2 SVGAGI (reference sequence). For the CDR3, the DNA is TGTGCCAGCAGTTACGGACAGGCGGGCGACGAGCAGTACTTC. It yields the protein CASSYGQAGDEQYF.

CDR3 coding DNA: TGTGCTAGTGGTTTGGTAGGAGCGAGTGAGCAGTTCTTC. Its translation: CASGLVGASEQFF. The chain couples TRBV12-5 to TRBJ2-1, with D uncertain. The CDR3 runs 13 residues. V lost 0 bases and J 9 bases, leaving 9 bases between the germline ends. Germline CDR1 LGHNT, CDR2 FRNRAP.

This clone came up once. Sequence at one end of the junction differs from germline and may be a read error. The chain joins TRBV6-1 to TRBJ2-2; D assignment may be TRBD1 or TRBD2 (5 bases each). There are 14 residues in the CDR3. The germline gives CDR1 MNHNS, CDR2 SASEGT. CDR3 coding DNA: TGTGCCGGCAGGGAGAGGGAAAACACCGGGGAGCTGTTTTTT. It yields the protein CAGRERENTGELFF.

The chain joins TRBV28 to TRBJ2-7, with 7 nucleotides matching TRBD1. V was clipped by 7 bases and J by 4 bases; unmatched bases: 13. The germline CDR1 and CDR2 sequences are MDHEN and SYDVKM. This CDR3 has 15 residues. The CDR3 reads CASTYVAGGFYEQYF. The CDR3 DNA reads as TGTGCCAGCACTTACGTAGCAGGGGGATTTTACGAGCAGTACTTC.

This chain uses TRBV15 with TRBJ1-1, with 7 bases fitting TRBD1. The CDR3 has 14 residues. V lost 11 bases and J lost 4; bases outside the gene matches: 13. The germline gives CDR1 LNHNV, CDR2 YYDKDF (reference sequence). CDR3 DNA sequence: TGTGCCTCCAAAAGGGGGCAAGTTGGCACTGAAGCTTTCTTT. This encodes CASKRGQVGTEAFF.

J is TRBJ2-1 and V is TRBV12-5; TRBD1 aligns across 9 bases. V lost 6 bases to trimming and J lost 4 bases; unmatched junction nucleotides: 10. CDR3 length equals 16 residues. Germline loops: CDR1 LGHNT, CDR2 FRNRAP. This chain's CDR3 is CASGETTGGGYNEQFF. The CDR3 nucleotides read TGTGCTAGTGGAGAAACCACAGGGGGCGGATACAATGAGCAGTTCTTC.

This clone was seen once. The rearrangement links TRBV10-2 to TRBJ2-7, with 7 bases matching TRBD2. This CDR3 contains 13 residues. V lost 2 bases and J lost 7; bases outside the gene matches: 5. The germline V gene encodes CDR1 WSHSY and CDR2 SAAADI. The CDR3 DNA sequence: TGCGCCAGCAGTGAGACGGCGGGAGATGAGCAGTACTTC. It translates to CASSETAGDEQYF.

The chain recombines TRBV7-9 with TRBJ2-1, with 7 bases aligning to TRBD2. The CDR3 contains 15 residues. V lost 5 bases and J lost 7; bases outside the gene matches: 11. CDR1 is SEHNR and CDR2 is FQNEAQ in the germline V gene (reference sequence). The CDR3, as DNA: TGTGCCAGCAGCGAGCGGACTACTAGCGTAAATGAGCAGTTCTTC. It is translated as CASSERTTSVNEQFF.

DNA for the CDR3: TGTGCCAGCAGTACCTACCACGGAACAGGGGAAAGGTGGATTGGCTACACCTTC. It specifies CASSTYHGTGERWIGYTF. The V and J genes are TRBV27 and TRBJ1-2; TRBD1 agrees at 7 bases. This CDR3 is 18 amino acids long. CDR1 is MNHEY, CDR2 SMNVEV, per germline (reference sequence). Trimming removed 5 bases from V and 7 bases from J; junction bases left unmatched: 22.

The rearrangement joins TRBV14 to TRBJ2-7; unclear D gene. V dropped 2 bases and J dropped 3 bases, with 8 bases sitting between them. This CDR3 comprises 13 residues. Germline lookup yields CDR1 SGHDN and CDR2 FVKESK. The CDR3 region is CASSQNRYYEQYF. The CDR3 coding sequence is TGTGCCAGCAGCCAAAACAGATACTACGAGCAGTACTTC. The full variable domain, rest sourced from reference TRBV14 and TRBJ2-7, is EAGVTQFPSHSVIEKGQTVTLRCDPISGHDNLYWYRRVMGKEIKFLLHFVKESKQDESGMPNNRFLAERTGGTYSTLKVQPAELEDSGVYFCASSQNRYYEQYFGPGTRLTVT.

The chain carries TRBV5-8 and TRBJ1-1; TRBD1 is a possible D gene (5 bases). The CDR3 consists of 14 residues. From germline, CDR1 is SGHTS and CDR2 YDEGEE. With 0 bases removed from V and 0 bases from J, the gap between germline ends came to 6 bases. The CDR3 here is CASSLARVNTEAFF. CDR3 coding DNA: TGTGCCAGCAGCTTGGCCAGGGTGAACACTGAAGCTTTCTTT.

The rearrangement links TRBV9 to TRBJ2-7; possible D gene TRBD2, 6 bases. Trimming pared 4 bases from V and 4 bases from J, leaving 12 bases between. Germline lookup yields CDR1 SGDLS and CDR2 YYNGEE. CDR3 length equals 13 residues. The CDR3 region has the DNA TGTGCCAGCAGCCCCCGCGCGGGGTACGAGCAGTACTTC. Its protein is CASSPRAGYEQYF.

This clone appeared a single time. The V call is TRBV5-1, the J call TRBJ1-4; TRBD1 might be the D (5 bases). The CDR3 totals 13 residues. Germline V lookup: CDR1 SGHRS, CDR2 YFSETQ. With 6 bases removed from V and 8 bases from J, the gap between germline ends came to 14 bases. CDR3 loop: CASNEGRGEKLFF. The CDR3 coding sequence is TGCGCCAGCAATGAGGGGAGGGGAGAAAAACTGTTTTTT. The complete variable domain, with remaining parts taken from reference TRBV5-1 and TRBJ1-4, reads KAGVTQTPRYLIKTRGQQVTLSCSPISGHRSVSWYQQTPGQGLQFLFEYFSETQRNKGNFPGRFSGRQFSNSRSEMNVSTLELGDSALYLCASNEGRGEKLFFGSGTQLSVL.

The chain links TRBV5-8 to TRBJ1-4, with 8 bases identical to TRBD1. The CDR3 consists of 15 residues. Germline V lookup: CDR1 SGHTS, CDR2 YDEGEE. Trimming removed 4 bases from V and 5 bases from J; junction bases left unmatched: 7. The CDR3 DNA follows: TGTGCCAGCAGCCCGCAGGGACAGGCGAATGAAAAACTGTTTTTT. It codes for CASSPQGQANEKLFF.

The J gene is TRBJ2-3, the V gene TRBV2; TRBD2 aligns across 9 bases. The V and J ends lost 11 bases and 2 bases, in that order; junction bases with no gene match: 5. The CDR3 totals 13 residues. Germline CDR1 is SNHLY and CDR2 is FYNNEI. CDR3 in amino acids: CAVAGADTDTQYF. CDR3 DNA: TGTGCCGTAGCGGGAGCGGACACAGATACGCAGTATTTT.

CDR3 in DNA: TGTGCCAGCAGTGCCCCTAGCGGGATCATCCCTCGAAACACAGATACGCAGTATTTT. Its translation is CASSAPSGIIPRNTDTQYF. The rearrangement uses TRBV6-1 and TRBJ2-3; 9 positions match TRBD2. CDR3 length equals 19 residues. V lost 4 bases and J lost 2; bases outside the gene matches: 16. CDR1 and CDR2 from the germline V gene are MNHNS and SASEGT.

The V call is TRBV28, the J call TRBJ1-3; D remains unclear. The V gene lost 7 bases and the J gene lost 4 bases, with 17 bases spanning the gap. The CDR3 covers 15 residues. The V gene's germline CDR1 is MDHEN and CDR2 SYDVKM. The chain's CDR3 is CASTEGRTGGNTIYF. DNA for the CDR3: TGTGCCAGCACCGAAGGGAGAACGGGGGGAAACACCATATATTTT. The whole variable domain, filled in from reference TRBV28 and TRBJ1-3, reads DVKVTQSSRYLVKRTGEKVFLECVQDMDHENMFWYRQDPGLGLRLIYFSYDVKMKEKGDIPEGYSVSREKKERFSLILESASTNQTSMYLCASTEGRTGGNTIYFGEGSWLTVV.

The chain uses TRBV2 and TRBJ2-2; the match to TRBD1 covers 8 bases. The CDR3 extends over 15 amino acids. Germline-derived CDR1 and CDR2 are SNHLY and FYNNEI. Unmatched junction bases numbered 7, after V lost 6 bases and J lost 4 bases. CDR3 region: CASRVQGVGTGELFF. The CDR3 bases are TGTGCCAGCAGGGTACAGGGGGTCGGCACCGGGGAGCTGTTTTTT.

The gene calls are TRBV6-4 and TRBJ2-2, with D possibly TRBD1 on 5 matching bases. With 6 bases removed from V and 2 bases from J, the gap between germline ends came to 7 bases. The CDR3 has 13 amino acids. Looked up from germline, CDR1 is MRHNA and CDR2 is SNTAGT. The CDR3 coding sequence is TGTGCCAGCAGCGGACACAACACCGGGGAGCTGTTTTTT. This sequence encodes CASSGHNTGELFF.

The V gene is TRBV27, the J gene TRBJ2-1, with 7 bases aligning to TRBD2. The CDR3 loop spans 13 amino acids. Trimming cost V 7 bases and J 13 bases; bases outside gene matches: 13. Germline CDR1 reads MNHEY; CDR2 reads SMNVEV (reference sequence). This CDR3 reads CASTQGLAAPQFF. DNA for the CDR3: TGTGCCAGCACCCAGGGTCTAGCGGCCCCACAGTTCTTC.

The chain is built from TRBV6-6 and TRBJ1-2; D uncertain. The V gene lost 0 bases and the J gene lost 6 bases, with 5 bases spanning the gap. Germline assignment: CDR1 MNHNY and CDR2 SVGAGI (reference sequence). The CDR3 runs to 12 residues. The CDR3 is CASSYSRDGYTF. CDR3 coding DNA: TGTGCCAGCAGTTACTCGCGGGATGGCTACACCTTC.

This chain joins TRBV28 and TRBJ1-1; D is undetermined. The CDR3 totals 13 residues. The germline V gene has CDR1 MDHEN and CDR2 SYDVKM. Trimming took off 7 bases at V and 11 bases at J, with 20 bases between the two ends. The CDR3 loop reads CASIESRSTSAFF. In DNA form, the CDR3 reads TGTGCCAGCATTGAAAGCCGGTCTACCTCCGCTTTCTTT. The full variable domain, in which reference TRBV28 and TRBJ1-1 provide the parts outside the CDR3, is DVKVTQSSRYLVKRTGEKVFLECVQDMDHENMFWYRQDPGLGLRLIYFSYDVKMKEKGDIPEGYSVSREKKERFSLILESASTNQTSMYLCASIESRSTSAFFGQGTRLTVV.